These 24 T cell receptor beta chains originate from one sample sequenced in a study of cytomegalovirus exposure and HLA in healthy donors. Data came from immunoSEQ multiplex PCR; TCRdb stores just in-frame clones and leaves some out. Here the sample spans under 75,000 clones, over 90% being singletons. Sequencing input: PBMCs. The receptors were gathered from a young man in good health and CMV-seropositive.

The rearrangement uses TRBV11-3 and TRBJ2-3, with D possibly being TRBD1 (5 bases). With 2 bases removed from V and 6 bases from J, the gap between germline ends came to 12 bases. There are 14 residues in the CDR3. The germline gives CDR1 SGHNT, CDR2 YENEEA. CDR3 sequence reads: CASSLQGFPDTQYF. The CDR3 DNA sequence: TGTGCCAGCAGCTTACAGGGTTTCCCTGATACGCAGTATTTT.

The rearrangement joins TRBV6-4 to TRBJ2-3; a possible D gene is TRBD1 (6 bases). The CDR3 is made up of 15 amino acids. V shed 4 bases and J shed 1 base, with 12 bases lying between them. In germline, CDR1 is MRHNA, CDR2 SNTAGT. CDR3 amino acids: CASSASAGGTDTQYF. The CDR3, as DNA: TGTGCCAGCAGTGCAAGTGCAGGGGGCACAGATACGCAGTATTTT.

The V and J genes are TRBV21-1 and TRBJ2-3; the table assigns TRBD1, which was not confirmed against the DNA. TRBV21-1 is assigned pseudogene status. This CDR3 region has 15 residues. The CDR3 here is CARLPGGWVTDTQYF. CDR3 DNA: TGTGCCAGGCTCCCAGGGGGCTGGGTCACAGATACGCAGTATTTT.

The chain joins TRBV6-1 to TRBJ1-1; TRBD1 is a possible D gene (6 bases). V lost 5 bases and J lost 4, with 14 bases in between. Germline lookup yields CDR1 MNHNS and CDR2 SASEGT. This CDR3 spans 14 amino acids. CDR3 sequence reads: CASSSRQAATEAFF. The CDR3 bases are TGTGCCAGCAGTTCCCGACAGGCGGCCACTGAAGCTTTCTTT.

The rearrangement joins TRBV9 to TRBJ2-7; 9 bases agree with TRBD1. J lost 2 bases, V lost 0 bases, and 3 bases had no gene match. CDR3 length: 15 amino acids. Looked up from germline, CDR1 is SGDLS and CDR2 is YYNGEE. The CDR3 loop reads CASSVGTGGAYEQYF. The CDR3 nucleotides are TGTGCCAGCAGCGTAGGTACAGGGGGCGCCTACGAGCAGTACTTC. Combining the CDR3 with reference TRBV9 and TRBJ2-7 gives the whole variable domain DSGVTQTPKHLITATGQRVTLRCSPRSGDLSVYWYQQSLDQGLQFLIQYYNGEERAKGNILERFSAQQFPDLHSELNLSSLELGDSALYFCASSVGTGGAYEQYFGPGTRLTVT.

This clone was detected only a few times. J is TRBJ1-3 and V is TRBV6-1, with D possibly being TRBD1 (5 bases). V was shortened by 4 bases and J by 4 bases, with 17 bases between the two germline ends. The CDR3 has 16 residues. From germline, CDR1 is MNHNS and CDR2 SASEGT. The CDR3: CASSATLGGAGNTIYF. CDR3 nucleotides: TGTGCCAGCAGTGCTACCTTGGGAGGGGCCGGAAACACCATATATTTT.

The V call is TRBV27, the J call TRBJ1-5, with a weak D call TRBD1 (6 bases). CDR1 MNHEY and CDR2 SMNVEV come from the germline V gene (reference sequence). The germline V and J ends were trimmed by 2 bases and 4 bases, with 12 bases remaining between them. CDR3 size: 15 residues. DNA of the CDR3: TGTGCCAGCAGTTTAAGCCGGACAGCTAATCAGCCCCAGCATTTT. Translation gives CASSLSRTANQPQHF.

The chain uses TRBV19 and TRBJ2-2; TRBD2 might be the D (6 bases). CDR1 is LNHDA and CDR2 is SQIVND in the germline V gene (reference sequence). The CDR3 is made up of 13 amino acids. Between the trimmed V and J ends, which lost 10 bases and 5 bases, there was a span of 14 bases. This CDR3 reads CATRRGRTGELFF. The CDR3 nucleotides read TGTGCCACTCGGCGGGGTAGGACCGGGGAGCTGTTTTTT.

This chain links TRBV4-2 with TRBJ2-3, with 7 bases identical to TRBD2. With V trimmed by 1 base and J by 1 base, 5 bases remained unmatched. This CDR3 is 16 amino acids long. Germline V CDR1 and CDR2: LGHNA, YNFKEQ. The chain's CDR3 is CASSQGGGSGTDTQYF. The DNA of the CDR3 is TGTGCCAGCAGCCAAGGGGGGGGTAGCGGCACAGATACGCAGTATTTT.

The rearrangement joins TRBV19 to TRBJ2-7; 11 nucleotides align to TRBD2. CDR1 and CDR2 from the germline V gene are LNHDA and SQIVND (reference sequence). The CDR3 sequence is 15 residues long. V lost 7 bases and J lost 6; bases outside the gene matches: 11. CDR3 in amino acids: CASNTLAGGFGEQYF. CDR3 sequence (DNA): TGTGCCAGTAACACGCTAGCGGGAGGATTCGGCGAGCAGTACTTC.

The chain employs TRBV25-1 and TRBJ2-3; D may be TRBD1 (5 bases). V dropped 8 bases and J dropped 1 base, with 16 bases sitting between them. The germline V gene encodes CDR1 MGHDK and CDR2 SYGVNS. CDR3 length equals 15 residues. CDR3 sequence reads: CASPGSSLGTDTQYF. The CDR3 bases are TGTGCCAGCCCAGGGTCTTCGCTTGGCACAGATACGCAGTATTTT.

This chain links TRBV2 with TRBJ1-1; D may be TRBD1 (5 bases). The CDR3 totals 15 residues. V was trimmed by 3 bases and J by 6 bases, leaving 17 bases between them. Germline V gives CDR1 SNHLY, CDR2 FYNNEI. CDR3 bases: TGTGCCAGCAGTGATGCCCCCAGGGACTTCTCTGAAGCTTTCTTT. Its protein is CASSDAPRDFSEAFF.

J is TRBJ2-3 and V is TRBV9; 7 nucleotides match TRBD2. With V trimmed by 3 bases and J by 2 bases, 9 bases remained unmatched. The CDR3 runs 16 residues. Germline V CDR1 and CDR2: SGDLS, YYNGEE. This chain's CDR3 is CASSERGGSLTDTQYF. In DNA, the CDR3 is TGTGCCAGCAGCGAGCGGGGCGGGAGTCTCACAGATACGCAGTATTTT.

The chain employs TRBV30 and TRBJ1-3, with 8 bases aligning to TRBD1. CDR1 GTSNPN and CDR2 SVGIG come from the germline V gene (reference sequence). This CDR3 contains 13 residues. With V trimmed by 3 bases and J by 7 bases, 5 bases remained unmatched. The CDR3 nucleotides are TGTGCCTGGAGCGCAGGGGGCTGGAACACCATATATTTT. It yields the protein CAWSAGGWNTIYF.

The V and J genes are TRBV6-1 and TRBJ1-2; D is unclear. Trimming took off 6 bases at V and 2 bases at J, with 10 bases between the two ends. The CDR3 covers 13 residues. Per the germline V gene, CDR1 is MNHNS and CDR2 is SASEGT. Written as DNA, the CDR3 is TGTGCCAGCAGGATCTCCGGGAACTATGGCTACACCTTC. This translates into CASRISGNYGYTF.

The chain combines TRBV10-3 with TRBJ2-2; the match to TRBD1 covers 8 bases. Per the germline V gene, CDR1 is ENHRY and CDR2 is SYGVKD. This CDR3 has 14 residues. After removal of 6 bases from V and 1 base from J, the junction contained 1 base not matched to a gene. The CDR3 nucleotides read TGTGCCATCAGCGGGACAGGGAACACCGGGGAGCTGTTTTTT. Translating gives CAISGTGNTGELFF.

This sequence joins TRBV5-6 and TRBJ2-1; possible D gene TRBD2, 6 bases. The CDR3 runs to 15 residues. Trimming took off 3 bases at V and 9 bases at J, with 19 bases between the two ends. The V gene's germline CDR1 is SGHDT and CDR2 YYEEEE. The CDR3 region has the DNA TGTGCCAGCAGCTCCGGGACCCTGGAGGGCGGTGAGCAGTTCTTC. This codes for CASSSGTLEGGEQFF.

This clone was found once. V is TRBV6-5 and J is TRBJ2-7, with TRBD1 matching 8 bases. J gave up 3 bases and V 8 bases, and 6 bases lay outside the gene matches. Germline CDR1 reads MNHEY; CDR2 reads SVGAGI. The CDR3 runs to 13 residues. In nucleotides, the CDR3 is TGTGCCAGCGGAACAGGGGGTTACTACGAGCAGTACTTC. It is translated as CASGTGGYYEQYF.

The gene calls are TRBV5-1 and TRBJ2-5; D is undetermined. Germline lookup yields CDR1 SGHRS and CDR2 YFSETQ. The CDR3 covers 13 residues. V lost 4 bases and J lost 5, with 12 bases in between. The CDR3 loop reads CASSPLSPETQYF. The CDR3, as DNA: TGCGCCAGCAGCCCCCTCTCTCCGGAGACCCAGTACTTC.

The gene calls are TRBV14 and TRBJ2-3; 8 bases line up with TRBD2. This CDR3 comprises 16 residues. The trim removed 0 bases at V and 4 bases at J, leaving 6 bases unmatched. The V gene's germline CDR1 is SGHDN and CDR2 FVKESK. The CDR3 is CASSQDRAGVADTQYF. The CDR3 nucleotides are TGTGCCAGCAGCCAAGATCGAGCGGGAGTAGCAGATACGCAGTATTTT.

The V gene is TRBV10-1, the J gene TRBJ1-1, with D maybe TRBD1 (6 bases). CDR3 length: 13 residues. Germline V gene data show CDR1 as WNHNN and CDR2 as SYGVQD (reference sequence). The V gene lost 2 bases and the J gene lost 11 bases, with 15 bases spanning the gap. The CDR3 DNA sequence: TGCGCCAGCAGTGAGGGTCCCAGGGGCACGGCTTTCTTT. It encodes CASSEGPRGTAFF.

This clone was seen more than once but under ten times. The rearrangement links TRBV10-3 to TRBJ2-7, with TRBD2 as a possible D gene (6 bases). V was shortened by 3 bases and J by 4 bases, with 13 bases between the two germline ends. This CDR3 is 14 amino acids long. CDR1 and CDR2 (germline): ENHRY, SYGVKD. DNA for the CDR3: TGTGCCATCAGTGAAGGAGGGAATAGGTACGAGCAGTACTTC. Protein product: CAISEGGNRYEQYF.

This clone was observed once. The chain carries TRBV5-4 and TRBJ1-2, with 7 bases fitting TRBD1. Germline CDR1 is SGHNT and CDR2 is YYREEE (reference sequence). V lost 1 base and J lost 7; bases outside the gene matches: 10. The CDR3 consists of 15 residues. The DNA for the CDR3 is TGTGCCAGCAGCTTGATACAGCAGGGGGGTATTGGCTACACCTTC. Its protein is CASSLIQQGGIGYTF.

This rearrangement joins TRBV5-6 to TRBJ2-1, with 7 bases identical to TRBD1. The length of the CDR3 is 14 residues. The junction had 11 bases not matched to a gene; V was cut back by 2 bases and J by 12 bases. The germline V gene encodes CDR1 SGHDT and CDR2 YYEEEE. The CDR3 region is CASSFDRGGLGQFF. CDR3 DNA sequence: TGTGCCAGCAGCTTCGATCGAGGGGGCCTAGGGCAGTTCTTC.